The clone carrying this T cell receptor (beta chain) was observed a few times. This sample was included in a study of blood T cells in healthy people across ages. The CDR3 is 16 amino acids. CDR1 and CDR2 (germline): LGHDT, YNNKEL (reference sequence). With 2 bases clipped from V and 4 bases from J, the junction kept 9 bases outside the gene matches. A sample-barcoded 5' primer and a J-beta primer mix were used in a second PCR of about 7 to 12 cycles. MiXCR was run by TCRdb on the 5' RACE reads, yielding one entry per CDR3 protein. The repertoire has 1.5 million to 2 million distinct CDR3 sequences, around half of them found once; the top ten carry 2.1%.

The chain couples TRBV3-1 to TRBJ2-3, with 7 bases lining up with TRBD1. The sample consisted of blood. The origin of this receptor is a woman in her thirties or forties in good health. The CDR3 DNA reads TGTGCCAGCAGCCAAAGGGACAGACCTGGGGCAGATACGCAGTATTTT. Encoded protein: CASSQRDRPGADTQYF.